The text below deals with one T cell receptor (beta chain). Its antigen is not identified. TCRdb ran MiXCR on the RT-PCR reads and lists one entry per CDR3 protein. The data contain roughly 670,000 distinct CDR3 sequences, about 14% of them singletons. The CDR3 extends over 15 amino acids. Germline values: CDR1 LGHDT, CDR2 YNNKEL (reference sequence). Losses at the gene ends were 4 bases for V and 5 bases for J; bases not matched to a gene: 7. This record belongs to a study of response to subunit inactivated influenza vaccine. Study-wide findings and caveats: Seasonal influenza vaccination, on each occasion, was suggested by the authors to recruit few new T cells.

The source is a man over 45 who received an inactivated influenza vaccine. The rearrangement links TRBV3-1 to TRBJ2-5, with 10 nucleotides matching TRBD2. Sequenced here: PBMCs from blood, sampled less than 15 days before vaccination. CDR3 protein: CASSLSGTSDETQYF. The CDR3 DNA sequence: TGTGCCAGCAGCCTGTCCGGGACTAGCGACGAGACCCAGTACTTC.